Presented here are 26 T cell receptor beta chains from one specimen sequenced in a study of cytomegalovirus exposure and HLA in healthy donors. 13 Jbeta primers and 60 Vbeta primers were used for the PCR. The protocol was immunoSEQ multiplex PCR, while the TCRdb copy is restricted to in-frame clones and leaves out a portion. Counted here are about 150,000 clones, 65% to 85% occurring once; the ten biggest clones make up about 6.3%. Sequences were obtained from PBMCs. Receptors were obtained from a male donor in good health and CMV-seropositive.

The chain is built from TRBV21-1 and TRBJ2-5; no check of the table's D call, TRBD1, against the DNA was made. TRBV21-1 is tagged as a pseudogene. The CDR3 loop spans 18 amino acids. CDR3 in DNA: TGTGCCAGCAGCAAAATCGGGAGAACAGGGGGAAAGCAAGAGACCCAGTACTTC. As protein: CASSKIGRTGGKQETQYF.

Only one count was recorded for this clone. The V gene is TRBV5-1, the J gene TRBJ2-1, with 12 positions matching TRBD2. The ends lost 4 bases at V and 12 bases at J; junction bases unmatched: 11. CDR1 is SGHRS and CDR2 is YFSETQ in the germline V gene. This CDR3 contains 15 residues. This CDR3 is CASSHVTSGSSGQFF. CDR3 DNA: TGCGCCAGCAGCCATGTGACTAGCGGGAGTTCGGGGCAGTTCTTC.

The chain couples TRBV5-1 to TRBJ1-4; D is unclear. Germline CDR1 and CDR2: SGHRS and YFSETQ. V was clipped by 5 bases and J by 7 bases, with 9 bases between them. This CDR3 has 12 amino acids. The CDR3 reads CASRAGSEKLFF. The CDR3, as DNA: TGCGCCAGCAGGGCCGGGAGTGAAAAACTGTTTTTT.

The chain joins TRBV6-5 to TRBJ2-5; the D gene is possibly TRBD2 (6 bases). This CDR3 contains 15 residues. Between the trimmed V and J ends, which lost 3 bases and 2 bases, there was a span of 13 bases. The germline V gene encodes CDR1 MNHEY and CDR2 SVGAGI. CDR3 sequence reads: CASSYRGRGQETQYF. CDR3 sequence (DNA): TGTGCCAGCAGTTATCGGGGGAGAGGGCAAGAGACCCAGTACTTC.

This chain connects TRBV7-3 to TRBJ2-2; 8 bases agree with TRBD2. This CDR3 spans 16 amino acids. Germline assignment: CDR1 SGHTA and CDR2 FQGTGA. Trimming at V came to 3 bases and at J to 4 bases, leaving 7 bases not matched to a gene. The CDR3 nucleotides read TGTGCCAGCAGCTTTCTAGCGGGTACGATCACCGGGGAGCTGTTTTTT. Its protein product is CASSFLAGTITGELFF. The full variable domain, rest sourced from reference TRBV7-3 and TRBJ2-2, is GAGVSQTPSNKVTEKGKYVELRCDPISGHTALYWYRQSLGQGPEFLIYFQGTGAADDSGLPNDRFFAVRPEGSVSTLKIQRTERGDSAVYLCASSFLAGTITGELFFGEGSRLTVL.

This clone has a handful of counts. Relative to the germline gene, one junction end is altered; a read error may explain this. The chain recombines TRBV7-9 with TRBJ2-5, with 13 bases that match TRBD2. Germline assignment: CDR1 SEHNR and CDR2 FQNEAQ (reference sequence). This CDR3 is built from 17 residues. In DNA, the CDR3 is TGTTCCAGCAGCCGGACTAGCGGGAGTGGGTCCCTGGAGACCCAGTACTTC. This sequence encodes CSSSRTSGSGSLETQYF.

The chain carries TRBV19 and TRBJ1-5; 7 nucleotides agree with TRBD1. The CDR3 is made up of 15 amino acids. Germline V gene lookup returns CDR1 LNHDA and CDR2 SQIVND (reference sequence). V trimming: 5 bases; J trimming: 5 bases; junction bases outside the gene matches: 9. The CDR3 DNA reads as TGTGCCAGTAGTTCGGGACAGTTGGTCGATCAGCCCCAGCATTTT. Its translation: CASSSGQLVDQPQHF.

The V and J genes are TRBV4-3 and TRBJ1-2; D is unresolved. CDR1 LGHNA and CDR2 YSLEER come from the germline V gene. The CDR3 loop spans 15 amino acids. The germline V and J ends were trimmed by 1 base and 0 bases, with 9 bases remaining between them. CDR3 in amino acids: CASSQGLEANYGYTF. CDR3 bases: TGCGCCAGCAGCCAAGGACTGGAAGCTAACTATGGCTACACCTTC.

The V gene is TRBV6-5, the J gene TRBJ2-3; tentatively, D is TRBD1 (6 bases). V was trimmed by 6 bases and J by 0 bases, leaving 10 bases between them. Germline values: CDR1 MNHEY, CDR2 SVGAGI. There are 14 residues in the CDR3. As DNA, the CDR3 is TGTGCCAGCAGCCAGGGGTTGAGCACAGATACGCAGTATTTT. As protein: CASSQGLSTDTQYF.

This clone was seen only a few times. CDR3 nucleotide sequence: TGTGCCAGCTCGCCTGACAGGGCGGAAAAACTGTTTTTT. Its protein is CASSPDRAEKLFF. The chain employs TRBV18 and TRBJ1-4; 7 bases line up with TRBD1. V shed 6 bases and J 8 bases; nucleotides not matched to a gene: 6. This CDR3 has 13 amino acids. CDR1 and CDR2 from the germline V gene are KGHSH and LQKENI.

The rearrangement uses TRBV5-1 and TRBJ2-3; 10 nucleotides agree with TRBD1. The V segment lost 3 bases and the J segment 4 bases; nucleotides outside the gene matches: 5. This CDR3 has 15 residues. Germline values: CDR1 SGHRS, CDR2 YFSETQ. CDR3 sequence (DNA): TGCGCCAGCAGCTCGGGACAGGGGAGAGCAGATACGCAGTATTTT. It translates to CASSSGQGRADTQYF.

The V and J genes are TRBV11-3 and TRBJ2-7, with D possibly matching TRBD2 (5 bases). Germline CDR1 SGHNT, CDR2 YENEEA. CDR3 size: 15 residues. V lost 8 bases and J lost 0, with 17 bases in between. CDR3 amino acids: CASAPRAGNSYEQYF. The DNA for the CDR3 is TGTGCCAGCGCACCGCGGGCAGGTAACTCCTACGAGCAGTACTTC.

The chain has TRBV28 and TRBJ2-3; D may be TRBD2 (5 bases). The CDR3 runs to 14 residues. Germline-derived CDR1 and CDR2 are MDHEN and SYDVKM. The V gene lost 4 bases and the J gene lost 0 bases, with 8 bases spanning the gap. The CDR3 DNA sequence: TGTGCCAGCAGTTACGGCGGGAGCACAGATACGCAGTATTTT. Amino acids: CASSYGGSTDTQYF. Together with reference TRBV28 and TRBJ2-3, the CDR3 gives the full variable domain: DVKVTQSSRYLVKRTGEKVFLECVQDMDHENMFWYRQDPGLGLRLIYFSYDVKMKEKGDIPEGYSVSREKKERFSLILESASTNQTSMYLCASSYGGSTDTQYFGPGTRLTVL.

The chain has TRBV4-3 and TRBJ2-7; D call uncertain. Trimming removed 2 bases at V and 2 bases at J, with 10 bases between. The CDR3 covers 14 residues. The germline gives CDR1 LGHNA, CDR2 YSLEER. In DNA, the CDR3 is TGCGCCAGCAGCCAACTCGAACACACCTACGAGCAGTACTTC. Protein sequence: CASSQLEHTYEQYF.

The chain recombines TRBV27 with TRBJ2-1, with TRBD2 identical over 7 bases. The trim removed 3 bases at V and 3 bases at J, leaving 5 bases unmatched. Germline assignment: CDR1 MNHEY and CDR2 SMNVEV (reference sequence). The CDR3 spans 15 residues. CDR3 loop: CASSLITGGYNEQFF. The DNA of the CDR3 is TGTGCCAGCAGTTTGATTACGGGAGGCTACAATGAGCAGTTCTTC.

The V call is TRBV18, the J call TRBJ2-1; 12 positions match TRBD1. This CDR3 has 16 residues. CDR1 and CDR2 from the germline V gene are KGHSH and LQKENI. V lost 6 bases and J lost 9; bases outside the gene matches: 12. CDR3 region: CASSPSGTGGSGEQFF. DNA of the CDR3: TGTGCCAGCTCGCCGTCCGGGACAGGGGGCTCCGGTGAGCAGTTCTTC.

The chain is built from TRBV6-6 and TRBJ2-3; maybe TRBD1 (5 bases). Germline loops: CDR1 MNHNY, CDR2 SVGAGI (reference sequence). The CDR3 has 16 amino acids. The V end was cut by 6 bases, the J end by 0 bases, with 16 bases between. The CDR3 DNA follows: TGTGCCAGCAGCAACACAGGAGCTTCTAGCACAGATACGCAGTATTTT. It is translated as CASSNTGASSTDTQYF.

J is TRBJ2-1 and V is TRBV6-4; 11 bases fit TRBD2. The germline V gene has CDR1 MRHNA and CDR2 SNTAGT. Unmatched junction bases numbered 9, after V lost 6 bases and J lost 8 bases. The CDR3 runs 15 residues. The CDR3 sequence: CASSAGTSGRDEQFF. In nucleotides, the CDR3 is TGTGCCAGCAGCGCCGGGACTAGCGGAAGGGATGAGCAGTTCTTC.

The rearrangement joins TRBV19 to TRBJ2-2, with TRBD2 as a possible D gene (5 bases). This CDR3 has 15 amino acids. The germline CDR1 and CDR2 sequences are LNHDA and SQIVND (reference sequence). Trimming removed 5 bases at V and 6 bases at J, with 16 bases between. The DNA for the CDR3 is TGTGCCAGTAGTTTCGGGGTCGTAGTGGCCGGGGAGCTGTTTTTT. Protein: CASSFGVVVAGELFF.

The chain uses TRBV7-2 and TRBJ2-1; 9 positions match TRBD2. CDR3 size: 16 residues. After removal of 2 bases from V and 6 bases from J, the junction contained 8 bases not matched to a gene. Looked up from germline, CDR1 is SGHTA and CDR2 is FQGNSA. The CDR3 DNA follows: TGTGCCAGCAGCTTAAGCGGGACTAGCCGAAGCAATGAGCAGTTCTTC. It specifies CASSLSGTSRSNEQFF.

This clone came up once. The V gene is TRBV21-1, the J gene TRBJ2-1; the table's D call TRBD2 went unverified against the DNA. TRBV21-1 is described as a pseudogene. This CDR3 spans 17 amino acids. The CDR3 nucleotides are TGTGCCAGCAGCACTTTGACTAGCGGAAGCTCCTACAATGAGCAGTTCTTC. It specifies CASSTLTSGSSYNEQFF.

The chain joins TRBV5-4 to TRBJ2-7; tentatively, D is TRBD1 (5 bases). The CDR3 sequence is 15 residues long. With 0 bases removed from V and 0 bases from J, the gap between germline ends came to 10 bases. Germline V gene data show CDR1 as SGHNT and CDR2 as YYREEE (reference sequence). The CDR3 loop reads CASSLGQTNSYEQYF. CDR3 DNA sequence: TGTGCCAGCAGCTTGGGACAGACAAACTCCTACGAGCAGTACTTC.

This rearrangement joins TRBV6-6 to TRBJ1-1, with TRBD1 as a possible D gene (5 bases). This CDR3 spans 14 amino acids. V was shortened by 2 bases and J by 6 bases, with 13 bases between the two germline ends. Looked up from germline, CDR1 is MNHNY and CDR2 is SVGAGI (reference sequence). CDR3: CASSYLGTNPEAFF. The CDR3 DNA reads TGTGCCAGCAGTTACCTGGGGACTAACCCTGAAGCTTTCTTT.

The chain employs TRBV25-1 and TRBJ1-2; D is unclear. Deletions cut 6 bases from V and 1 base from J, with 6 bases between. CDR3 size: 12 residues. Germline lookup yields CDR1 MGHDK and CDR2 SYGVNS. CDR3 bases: TGTGCCAGCAGATCAAATAACTATGGCTACACCTTC. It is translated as CASRSNNYGYTF.

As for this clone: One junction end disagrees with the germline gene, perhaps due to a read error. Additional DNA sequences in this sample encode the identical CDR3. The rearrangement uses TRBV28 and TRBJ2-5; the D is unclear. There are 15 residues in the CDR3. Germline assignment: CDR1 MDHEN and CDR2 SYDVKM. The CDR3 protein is CASSSEALFQETQYF. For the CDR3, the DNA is TGTGCCAGTAGTTCCGAGGCCCTCTTCCAAGAGACCCAGTACTTC.

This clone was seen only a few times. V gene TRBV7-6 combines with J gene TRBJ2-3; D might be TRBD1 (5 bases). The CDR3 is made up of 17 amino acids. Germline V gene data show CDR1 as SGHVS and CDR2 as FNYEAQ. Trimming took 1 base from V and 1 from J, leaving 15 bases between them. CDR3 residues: CASSLEGPHTGTDTQYF. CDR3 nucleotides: TGTGCCAGCAGCTTAGAGGGGCCCCATACTGGCACAGATACGCAGTATTTT. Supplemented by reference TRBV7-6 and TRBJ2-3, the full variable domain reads GAGVSQSPRYKVTKRGQDVALRCDPISGHVSLYWYRQALGQGPEFLTYFNYEAQQDKSGLPNDRFSAERPEGSISTLTIQRTEQRDSAMYRCASSLEGPHTGTDTQYFGPGTRLTVL.